Below, one T cell receptor beta chain is given with its context. This clonotype was observed many times. It has no known antigen specificity. There are no base qualities to consult, and no much larger clone falls within one base. V and J lose 9 bases and 2 bases, and a span of 10 bases separates them. From a lookup of the germline V gene (reference sequence), CDR1 and CDR2 are LNHDA and SQIVND. The CDR3 covers 12 residues, taking in both the cysteine and the phenylalanine. CDR3 DNA only is kept here, 36 bases in frame from base 1. The entry originates in a study of Graves' ophthalmopathy and Graves' hyperthyroidism (dated by TCRdb to the late 2010s). Broadly, across the study: Peripheral blood was collected at initial diagnosis, prior to any treatment. In over 5 hyperthyroidism patients, the T-cell repertoire of thyroid tissue was compared with the T-cell repertoire of blood. To explore V-J signatures that separate ophthalmopathy from hyperthyroidism, a discovery set of about a hundred patients was enrolled, consisting of 40 to 45 with ophthalmopathy and roughly 59 with stable hyperthyroidism. In total, over 130 blood samples were TCR-sequenced: around 42 ophthalmopathy, some 75 hyperthyroidism and 17 hyperthyroidism-to-ophthalmopathy patients. Following sampling, methimazole starting at 30 mg daily was administered to hyperthyroidism patients, and high-dose intravenous methylprednisolone was administered to ophthalmopathy patients. To tell Graves' ophthalmopathy apart from Graves' hyperthyroidism, and to predict which patients would progress to ophthalmopathy, the study relied on TCR beta repertoire signatures. An independent validation cohort comprised some 18 hyperthyroidism patients and 15 to 17 patients who later progressed from hyperthyroidism to ophthalmopathy. The full study reports these points: Sample size was not predetermined statistically, and investigators were not blinded to group allocation. Ophthalmopathy was separated from stable hyperthyroidism by the 13-signature model with about 90% sensitivity and roughly 82% specificity in cross-validation and with 80%/75% in the test set. In validation, the model predicted ophthalmopathy progression with 70.59% sensitivity and approximately 72% specificity; fewer than 15 predicted patients were CT-confirmed with GO in a median of about 6.2 months. Among expanded thyroid clonotypes with frequency above 0.001, most also showed up in blood, which suggests that blood repertoires may reflect the thyroid immune response.

A patient counted as having stable hyperthyroidism if there was no progression to ophthalmopathy within 18 months of follow-up. Hyperthyroidism patients were newly diagnosed, were aged 18 to 65 years, and had a disease duration under 2 months. Patients with other autoimmune diseases, uncontrolled infections, pregnancy or lactation were excluded from the study. Diagnosis was based on clinical symptoms, serum thyroxine, TRAb, thyroid ultrasound and orbital computed tomography. Using Ficoll-Paque density gradient centrifugation, PBMCs were isolated from less than 13 ml of fresh peripheral blood. Total RNA was extracted with Trizol reagent and quality-checked on an Agilent 2100 Bioanalyzer. TCR beta CDR3 regions were amplified from RNA transcripts for repertoire sequencing. The first round of RT-PCR was done with HTBI primers and the Qiagen OneStep RT-PCR kit, and was followed by a second round of multiplex PCR, then size selection and purification. Libraries were sequenced paired-end with 100 bp reads on an Illumina HiSeq2000. The authors' analysis ran thus. SOAPnuke was used to process the reads, removing any read that contained adapters or uncalled bases, had a mean Phred below 15, or lacked an exact match to the constant primer or identifier. High-quality paired reads were merged with COPE v1.2.5. Each unique nucleotide sequence was treated as a clonotype, and MiTCR v1.1 was used to align the clonotypes to the IMGT TRB V, D and J references. Analysis was restricted to V-J combinations with a frequency above 0.0001, which covered 98% to 99.2% of repertoires. A TCR clonal expansion and chaos score per V-J combination was defined as the ratio of F50 clonal expansion to chaos observed in the TCRdist matrix. Welch's t-statistics and random forest were used to reduce features to about 13 V-J combinations, which were fed into a naive Bayes classifier. The Morisita-Horn index was used to measure how similar the thyroid and blood repertoires were. TCRdb trimmed the raw reads at Q25, called clones with MiXCR and kept productive beta chains. Each CDR3 protein gets just one entry, which takes the most common genes and DNA from the rows behind it. The V and J calls and clone size are TCRdb's, not the authors'. For this sample the table gives 400,000 or so distinct CDR3 sequences, of which about 18% were detected only once. The top ten clonotypes cover 2.4% of the sample.

The specimen sequenced was peripheral blood. The rearranged chain carries TRBV19 and TRBJ1-2, with TRBD1 as a weak D call on 6 bases. The clonotype comes from an adult woman with stable Graves' hyperthyroidism. The nucleotide sequence reads TGTGCCAGGGCAGACAGGAACTATGGCTACACCTTC. Protein translation: CARADRNYGYTF.